This T cell receptor (beta chain) is drawn from a study of cytomegalovirus exposure and HLA in healthy donors (dated by TCRdb to 2017 to 2019). For the wider study: An earlier analysis of more than 550 of the donors reported 250 to 350 Gb of sequence data and 117 million unique TCR beta sequences obtained from about 180 million T cells. An early release covering roughly 600 HLA-typed donors comprised approximately 300 gigabases of sequencing data and around 80 million unique TCR sequences. Of the roughly 410 genotyped donors, less than 90% were placed in the genetic ancestry cluster associated with self-reported Caucasian donors. The study aimed to test whether signatures of past pathogen exposure could be identified by cataloging public T cell receptors. The T cell repertoires of some 670 subjects were profiled by immunosequencing and related to cytomegalovirus serostatus. A separate validation cohort of 100 to 150 different subjects was used in addition to the approximately 700-subject first cohort. To predict cytomegalovirus infection status, the study combined high-throughput TCR immunosequencing, statistical association of individual TCRs with disease status, and machine learning. In a later analysis, previously published TCR beta repertoires from about 640 donors were re-analyzed and high-resolution HLA genotyping was added so that TCR occurrence patterns could be studied. Rather than using new phenotypic data, the later analysis identified candidate immune exposures from TCR beta sequences and from how often those sequences occurred across donors. An earlier analysis of fewer than 700 of the donors applied high-throughput TCR beta sequencing to assess whether each TCR beta V gene segment acted as functional or pseudogenic. Alongside the repertoire data, information on donor age, sex, ethnicity and CMV serostatus was compiled. In a later genetic analysis, genome-wide SNP genotypes for 398 of the 666 donors were used, and that subset was treated as a discovery cohort. All discovery cohort repertoires had been generated on a single sequencing platform. HLA typing covered class I and class II loci at four-digit resolution. Typing coverage varied by locus: roughly 629-630 donors for A, B, C, DRB1 and DQB1; roughly 520 for DQA1; approximately 570 for DPA1; 450 to 480 for DPB1. About five DR-DQ haplotypes were treated as single units for association and clustering because of strong linkage in the cohort. On average, about 200,000 unique TCR beta nucleotide sequences were sequenced per donor among roughly 430 genotyped donors of the cohort, with 15% to 20% of those sequences being non-productive.

The method was the immunoSEQ multiplex PCR assay. A mixture of 60 forward primers for TCR Vbeta segments and 13 reverse primers for TCR Jbeta segments was used in the multiplex PCR. Amplification of the CDR3 region of rearranged TCR beta genes was performed with a multiplex PCR assay on genomic DNA. The amplified TCR beta libraries were sequenced on the Illumina HiSeq System as 87-base-pair reads. As for the original processing: In a later analysis, 70 million to 95 million unique TCR beta chains were counted across the approximately 620 repertoires, and roughly 10 million of these chains were shared by at least two donors. To remove PCR and sequencing errors, raw reads were error-corrected and collapsed into unique sequences using a nearest-neighbor algorithm that merged closely related sequences. To assign V, D and J gene segments, CDR3 sequences were aligned to IMGT reference sequences. Each retained sequence needed at least a six-nucleotide match to both a V gene segment and a J gene segment. A rearrangement counted as productive if the CDR3 had no stop codons and remained in frame with V and J, and every other rearrangement counted as non-productive. CDR3 was defined by IMGT convention, running from the second conserved V-encoded cysteine to the conserved J-encoded phenylalanine. In an earlier analysis of around 570 of the donors, sequences lacking an unambiguous match to a single V gene segment were excluded. An earlier analysis of around 600 of the donors classified V segments as functional when productive rearrangements were above 56.7% and as segregating when the standard deviation between donors was above 5%. To diagnose cytomegalovirus status from the catalog of TCR beta chain sequences, a statistical classification framework was built. A later analysis assigned V and J genes by comparing TCR nucleotide sequences with IMGT/GENE-DB human TR gene sequences. Using the TCRdist pipeline, a later analysis assigned CDR3 sequences along with most-parsimonious VDJ recombination scenarios. A later analysis defined each TCR beta chain by its CDR3 amino acid sequence plus V-gene family, and excluded reads lacking a unique V-gene family. To address suspected cross-contamination and a sequencing artifact, a later analysis removed approximately 600 highly shared, low-generation-probability nucleotide sequences. A later analysis calculated a clonal expansion index for each public chain from normalized within-repertoire ranks of inferred template counts. Generation probabilities in a later analysis came from a VDJ recombination model fitted to out-of-frame rearrangements, and those results were checked against IGoR. In a later analysis, TCR-TCR, TCR-HLA and TCR-CMV co-occurrence was scored with hypergeometric tests, and a repertoire-size bias correction was applied to TCR pairs. False discovery rates were estimated in a later analysis by permuting HLA or CMV assignments 20 times. In a later analysis, co-occurring TCRs were grouped using DBSCAN, and TCRdist sequence similarity was added for clustering within HLA-allele-positive subsets. Co-occurrence clustering excluded repertoires with fewer than 30,000 or more than 120,000 public chains, plus five with anomalous nucleotide sharing. The clones in this table, taken by TCRdb from immuneACCESS, are in-frame only. Not every clone is retained; where verified, under half of the shortfall comes from an unresolved V gene, and the cause of the rest is unknown. V and J calls and clone size follow that table, whereas D and trimming were derived from the DNA. Recorded for this sample are around 100,000 clones; about 71% of them occurred a single time. The ten largest clones capture under 3.5% of the sample.

Points the paper makes about the study in general: A total of 150 to 200 TCR beta chains were listed by the study as associated with cytomegalovirus. Sequencing depth was assumed to be roughly uniform across donors in the presence/absence analyses, though that assumption may not hold. A later analysis found that TCR association rates varied across HLA loci, with DRB1 alleles showing the most associated TCRs and HLA-C alleles the fewest. A later analysis reported that several top co-occurrence clusters appeared linked to parvovirus B19, influenza, CMV and Epstein-Barr virus. Because some donors lacked HLA typing at each locus, the association tests relied only on the typed subset. Cytomegalovirus status was reported to be diagnosed by the classifier with high specificity and sensitivity in both the original and validation cohorts. V-gene and J-gene trimming of TCR beta chains was associated with a missense DCLRE1C variant in a later genetic analysis, and the association was replicated in an independent cohort. While some public TCRs were present in many individuals, most TCR sequences turned up only very rarely across donors. A later analysis associated roughly 17,000 TCR beta sequences with specific HLA alleles at a false discovery rate of 0.05. Some IMGT-functional V segments, including TRBV6-2 and TRBV6-3, could not be distinguished by the 87-base-pair reads and were therefore excluded. Most CMV-associated TCR beta chains appeared to be HLA-restricted in a later analysis, and the HLA associations seemed to be driven largely by CMV exposure. A few of the identified cytomegalovirus-associated TCR beta chains were confirmed in vitro to be specific for cytomegalovirus antigens. This cohort had only TCR beta chains sequenced, and the lack of alpha or paired-chain data limited which features could be detected. A cluster of highly shared sequence variants was judged likely to represent a technical artifact of the sequencing pipeline. A later analysis found that HLA-associated TCR beta chains were more clonally expanded and had lower generation probabilities than equally common non-associated chains. The authors suggested that the approach could potentially be generalized to other disease states and immunological phenotypes. A further reported finding was that TCR beta sequences accurately predicted the HLA-A and HLA-B alleles for most subjects in the first cohort. Linkage disequilibrium might explain the correlated functional status among segregating V segments, but an unknown experimental factor could not be excluded. The earlier analysis of around 600 of the donors excluded around 17 rarely observed V segments, including chromosome 9 orphons, because counts were too low. According to a later genetic analysis, donors in an Asian-associated ancestry cluster had fewer N-insertions in productive TCRs than the roughly 670-donor mean. Assigning TCR associations to individual alleles was difficult when HLA alleles, especially DR and DQ, strongly co-occurred. An earlier analysis of some 590 of the donors showed that most TCR beta V segments appeared in productive rearrangements either about 90% or about 30% of the time, which broadly matched IMGT annotations. CMV serostatus was the only immune exposure information available for the cohort.

Trimming removed 1 base from V and 7 bases from J, leaving 14 bases between the germline ends. The germline V gene sets CDR1 to SGHVS and CDR2 to FNYEAQ. From the cysteine through the phenylalanine, the CDR3 covers 16 amino acids. This entry keeps only the CDR3 DNA: 48 bases, framed from base 1. The cohort comprised some 730 healthy bone marrow donors. At the time of sampling, all cohort members were nominally healthy, though unrecorded immune exposures were likely present. The donor tested CMV seronegative and was one of the 352 seronegative cohort members. A peripheral blood sample was provided by each donor, and peripheral blood mononuclear cells were used for TCR beta sequencing. The Qiagen DNeasy Blood Extraction Kit was used to extract genomic DNA from the blood cell samples. As concerns this clone: Its antigen has not been determined. Per-nucleotide qualities are absent, and no much larger clonotype sits a single base away.

The receptor was derived from a woman aged 45-59 years in good health and CMV-seronegative. The sequence links TRBV7-6 to TRBJ1-6, and possibly TRBD1, on 5 matching bases. The source material was PBMCs. The CDR3 in this case is CASSLVPTDFNSPLHF. The nucleotide sequence is given as TGTGCCAGCAGCTTAGTCCCGACAGACTTCAATTCACCCCTCCACTTT.